The clone carrying this TCR beta chain was observed a few times. The data derive from a study of neurological immune-mediated disorders. The CDR3 is made up of 15 amino acids. Trimming cost V 4 bases and J 1 base; bases outside gene matches: 7. From germline, CDR1 is SGDLS and CDR2 YYNGEE. The method for making cDNA was 5'RACE, and it used 10-nucleotide random UMIs. One entry per CDR3 protein, called by TCRdb with MiXCR from the 5' RACE reads. Of about 62,000 distinct CDR3 sequences in the sample, about 4% were seen once. Sample: PBMCs. The source is a woman aged 45-65 years with multiple sclerosis. The gene calls are TRBV9 and TRBJ1-1, with 7 positions matching TRBD1. The CDR3: CASSPRQGWNTEAFF. The CDR3, as DNA: TGTGCCAGCAGCCCCCGACAGGGTTGGAACACTGAAGCTTTCTTT.